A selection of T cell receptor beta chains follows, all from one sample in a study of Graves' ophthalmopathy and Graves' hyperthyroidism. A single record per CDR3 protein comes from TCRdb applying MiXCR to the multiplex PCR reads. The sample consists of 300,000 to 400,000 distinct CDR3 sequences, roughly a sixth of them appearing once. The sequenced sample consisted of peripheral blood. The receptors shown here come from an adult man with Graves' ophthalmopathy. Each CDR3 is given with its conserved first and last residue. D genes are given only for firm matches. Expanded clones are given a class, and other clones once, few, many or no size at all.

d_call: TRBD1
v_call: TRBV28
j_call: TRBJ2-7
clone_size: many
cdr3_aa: CATLETGAFYEQYF
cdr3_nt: TGTGCCACCCTTGAGACAGGGGCTTTCTACGAGCAGTACTTC

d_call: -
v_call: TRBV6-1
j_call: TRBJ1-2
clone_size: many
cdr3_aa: CASSEEVVGYGYTF
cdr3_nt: TGTGCCAGCAGTGAAGAGGTCGTTGGCTATGGCTACACCTTC

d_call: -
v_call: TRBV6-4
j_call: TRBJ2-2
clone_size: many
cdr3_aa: CASRPPGLSVNTGELFF
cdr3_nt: TGTGCCAGCAGGCCACCCGGCCTTAGCGTGAACACCGGGGAGCTGTTTTTT

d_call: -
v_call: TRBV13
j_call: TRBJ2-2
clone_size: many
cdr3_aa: CASSLNLGGANTGELFF
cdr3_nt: TGTGCCAGCAGCCTCAATTTGGGGGGCGCGAACACCGGGGAGCTGTTTTTT

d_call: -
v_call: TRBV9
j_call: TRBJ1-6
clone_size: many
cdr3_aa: CASSVGFGGSIPNSPLHF
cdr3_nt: TGTGCCAGCAGCGTAGGTTTCGGGGGTTCCATTCCTAATTCACCCCTCCACTTT

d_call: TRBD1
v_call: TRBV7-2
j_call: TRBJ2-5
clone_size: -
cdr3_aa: CASRKGAVQETQYF
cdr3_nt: TGTGCCAGCAGAAAGGGGGCCGTACAAGAGACTCAGTACTTC

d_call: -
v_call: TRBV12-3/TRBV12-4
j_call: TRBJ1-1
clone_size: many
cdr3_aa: CASTLVVGMVTEAFF
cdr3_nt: TGTGCCAGCACCCTAGTGGTGGGGATGGTCACTGAAGCTTTCTTT

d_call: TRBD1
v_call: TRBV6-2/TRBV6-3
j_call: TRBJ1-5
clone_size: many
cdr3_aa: CASSPIDRGGNQPQHF
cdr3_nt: TGTGCCAGCAGTCCAATCGACAGGGGTGGCAATCAGCCCCAGCATTTT

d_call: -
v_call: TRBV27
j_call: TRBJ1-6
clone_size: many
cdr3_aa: CASSLSLVSYNSPLHF
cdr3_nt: TGTGCCAGCAGTTTAAGTTTAGTCTCCTATAATTCACCCCTCCACTTT

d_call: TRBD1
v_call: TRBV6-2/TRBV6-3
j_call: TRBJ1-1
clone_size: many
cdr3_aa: CASSKTGAEAFF
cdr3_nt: TGTGCCAGCAGTAAAACAGGGGCTGAAGCTTTCTTT

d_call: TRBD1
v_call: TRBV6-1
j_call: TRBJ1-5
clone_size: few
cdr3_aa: CASTGTGLNQPQHF
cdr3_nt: TGTGCCAGCACGGGGACAGGGCTCAATCAGCCCCAGCATTTT

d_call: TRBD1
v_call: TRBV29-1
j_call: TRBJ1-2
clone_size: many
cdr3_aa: CSVEPGGAYGYTF
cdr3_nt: TGCAGCGTCGAACCAGGGGGCGCGTATGGCTACACCTTC

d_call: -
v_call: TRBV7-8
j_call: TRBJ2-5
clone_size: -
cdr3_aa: CASSLFPGSAQETQYF
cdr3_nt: TGTGCCAGCAGCTTATTCCCAGGGAGTGCTCAAGAGACCCAGTACTTC

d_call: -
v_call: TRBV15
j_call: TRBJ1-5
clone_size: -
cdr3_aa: CATSRVTVNQPQHF
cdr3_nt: TGTGCCACCAGCAGAGTGACAGTCAATCAGCCCCAGCATTTT

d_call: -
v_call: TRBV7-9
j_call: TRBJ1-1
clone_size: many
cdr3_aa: CASSLEGTLNTEAFF
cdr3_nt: TGTGCCAGCAGCTTAGAGGGGACGCTGAACACTGAAGCTTTCTTT

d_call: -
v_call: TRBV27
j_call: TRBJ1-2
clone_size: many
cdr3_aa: CASPTTRYYGYTF
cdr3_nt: TGTGCCAGCCCTACGACCCGGTACTATGGCTACACCTTC

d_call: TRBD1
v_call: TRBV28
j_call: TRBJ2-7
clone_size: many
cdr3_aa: CASTPGQGANSYEQYF
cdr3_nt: TGTGCCAGCACTCCTGGGCAGGGGGCAAACTCCTACGAGCAGTACTTC

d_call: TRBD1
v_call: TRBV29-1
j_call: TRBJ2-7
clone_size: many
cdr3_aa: CSMLGQGNEQYF
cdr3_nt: TGCAGCATGTTAGGACAGGGGAACGAGCAGTACTTC

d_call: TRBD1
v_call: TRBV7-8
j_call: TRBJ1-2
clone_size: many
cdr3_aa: CASSTRTGDAPGGYTF
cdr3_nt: TGTGCCAGCAGCACCAGGACAGGGGATGCTCCGGGTGGCTACACCTTC

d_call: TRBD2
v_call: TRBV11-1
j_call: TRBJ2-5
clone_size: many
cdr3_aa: CASSPIAGAQYQETQYF
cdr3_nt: TGTGCCAGCAGCCCAATAGCGGGAGCCCAGTACCAAGAGACCCAGTACTTC

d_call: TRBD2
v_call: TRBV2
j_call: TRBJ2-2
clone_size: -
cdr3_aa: CASSQTSGGAGTGELFF
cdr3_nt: TGTGCCAGCAGTCAGACTAGCGGGGGGGCCGGCACCGGGGAGCTGTTTTTT

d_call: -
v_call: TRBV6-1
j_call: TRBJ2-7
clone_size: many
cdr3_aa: CASSEGPRSYEQYF
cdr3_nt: TGTGCCAGCAGTGAAGGACCGCGCTCCTACGAGCAGTACTTC

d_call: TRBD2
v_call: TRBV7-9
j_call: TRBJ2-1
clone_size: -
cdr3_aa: CASSILLAGVPYNEQFF
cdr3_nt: TGTGCCAGCAGTATTCTCCTAGCGGGAGTCCCCTACAATGAGCAGTTCTTC

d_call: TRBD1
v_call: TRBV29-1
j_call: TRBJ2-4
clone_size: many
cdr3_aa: CSVREDDRGGNIQYF
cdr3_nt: TGCAGCGTCCGGGAAGATGACAGGGGTGGAAACATTCAGTACTTC

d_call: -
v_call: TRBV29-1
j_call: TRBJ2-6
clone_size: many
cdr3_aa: CSAGLDLDSGANVLTF
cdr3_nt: TGCAGCGCCGGACTGGACTTGGACTCTGGGGCCAACGTCCTGACTTTC

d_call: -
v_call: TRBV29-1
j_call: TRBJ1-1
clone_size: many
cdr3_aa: CSAGRGPNTEAFF
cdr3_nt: TGCAGCGCCGGCCGGGGTCCAAACACTGAAGCTTTCTTT

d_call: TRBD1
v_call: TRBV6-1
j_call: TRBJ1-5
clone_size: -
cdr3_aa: CASSLGQGERNQPQHF
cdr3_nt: TGTGCCAGCAGCTTGGGACAGGGGGAACGCAATCAGCCCCAGCATTTT